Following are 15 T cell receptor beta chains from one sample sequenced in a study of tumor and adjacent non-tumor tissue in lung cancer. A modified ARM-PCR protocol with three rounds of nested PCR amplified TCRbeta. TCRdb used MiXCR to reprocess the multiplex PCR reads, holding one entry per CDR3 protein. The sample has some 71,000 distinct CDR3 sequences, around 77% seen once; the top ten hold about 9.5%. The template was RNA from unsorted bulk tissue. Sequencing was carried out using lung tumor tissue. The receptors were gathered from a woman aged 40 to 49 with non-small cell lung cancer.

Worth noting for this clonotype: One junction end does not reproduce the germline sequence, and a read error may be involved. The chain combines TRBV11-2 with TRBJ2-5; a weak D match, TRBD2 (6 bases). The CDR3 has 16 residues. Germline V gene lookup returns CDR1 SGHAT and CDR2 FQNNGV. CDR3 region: CGSSLLGRRAQETHYF. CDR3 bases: TGTGGCAGCAGCTTACTTGGGCGGAGGGCCCAAGAGACCCACTACTTC.

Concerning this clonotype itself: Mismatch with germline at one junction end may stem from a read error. In DNA form, the CDR3 reads TGCAGCGTGGACATGGGGCGCAACGAGCAGTGCTTC. Protein: CSVDMGRNEQCF. V gene TRBV29-1 combines with J gene TRBJ2-7, with a weak D call TRBD1 (5 bases). Germline V gene data show CDR1 as SQVTM and CDR2 as ANQGSEA. This CDR3 region has 12 residues.

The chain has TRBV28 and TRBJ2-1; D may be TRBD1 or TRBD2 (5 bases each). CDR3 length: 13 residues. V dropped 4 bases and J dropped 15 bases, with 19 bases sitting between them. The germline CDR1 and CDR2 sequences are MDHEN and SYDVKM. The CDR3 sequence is CASSYGTVRARFF. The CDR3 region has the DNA TGTGCCAGCAGTTACGGGACGGTCAGGGCGCGGTTCTTC. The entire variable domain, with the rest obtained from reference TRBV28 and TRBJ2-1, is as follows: DVKVTQSSRYLVKRTGEKVFLECVQDMDHENMFWYRQDPGLGLRLIYFSYDVKMKEKGDIPEGYSVSREKKERFSLILESASTNQTSMYLCASSYGTVRARFFGPGTRLTVL.

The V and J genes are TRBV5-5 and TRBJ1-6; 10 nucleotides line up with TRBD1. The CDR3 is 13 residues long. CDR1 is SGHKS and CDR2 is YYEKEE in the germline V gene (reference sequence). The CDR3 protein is CVNSGQGGSPLHF. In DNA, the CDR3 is TGTGTCAACAGTGGACAGGGGGGTTCACCCCTCCACTTT.

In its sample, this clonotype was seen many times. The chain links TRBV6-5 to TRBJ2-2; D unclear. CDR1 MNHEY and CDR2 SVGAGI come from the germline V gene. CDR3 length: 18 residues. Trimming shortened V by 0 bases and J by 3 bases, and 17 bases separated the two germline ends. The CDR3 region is CASSYSTFVYGDTGELFF. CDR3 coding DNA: TGTGCCAGCAGTTACTCGACTTTCGTATATGGGGACACCGGGGAGCTGTTTTTT.

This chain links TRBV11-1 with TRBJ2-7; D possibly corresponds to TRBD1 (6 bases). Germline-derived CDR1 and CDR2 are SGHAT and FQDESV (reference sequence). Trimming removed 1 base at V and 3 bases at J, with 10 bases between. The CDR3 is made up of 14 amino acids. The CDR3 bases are TGTGCCAGCAGCTTAGAGTCAGGGGTCTACGAGCAGTACTTC. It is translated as CASSLESGVYEQYF.

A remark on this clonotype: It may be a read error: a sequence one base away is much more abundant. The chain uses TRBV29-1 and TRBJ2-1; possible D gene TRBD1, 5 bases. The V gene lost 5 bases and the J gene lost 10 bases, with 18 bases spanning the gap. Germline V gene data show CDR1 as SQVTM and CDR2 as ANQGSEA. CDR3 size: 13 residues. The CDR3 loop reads CSVSPQQGFEQFF. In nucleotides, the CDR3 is TGCAGCGTTAGCCCGCAGCAGGGATTCGAGCAGTTCTTC.

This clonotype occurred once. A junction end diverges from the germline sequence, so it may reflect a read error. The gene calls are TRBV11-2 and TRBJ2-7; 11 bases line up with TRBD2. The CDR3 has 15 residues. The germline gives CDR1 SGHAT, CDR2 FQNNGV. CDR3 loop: CARNHPGTSGYDQYF. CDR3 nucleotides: TGTGCCAGGAACCACCCCGGGACTAGCGGATACGATCAGTACTTC.

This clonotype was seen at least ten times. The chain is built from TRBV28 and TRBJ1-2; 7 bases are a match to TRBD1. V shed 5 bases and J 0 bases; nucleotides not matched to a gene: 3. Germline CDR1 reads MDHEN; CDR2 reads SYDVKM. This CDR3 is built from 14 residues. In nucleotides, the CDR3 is TGTGCCAGCAGTCACCAGGGGGCTAACTATGGCTACACCTTC. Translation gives CASSHQGANYGYTF.

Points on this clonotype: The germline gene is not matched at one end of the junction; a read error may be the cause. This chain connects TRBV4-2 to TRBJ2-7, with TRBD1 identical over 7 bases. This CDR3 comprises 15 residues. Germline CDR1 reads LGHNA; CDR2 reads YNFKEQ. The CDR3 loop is CASSQRTGDFYEKYF. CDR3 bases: TGTGCCAGCAGCCAAAGAACAGGGGATTTCTACGAGAAGTACTTC.

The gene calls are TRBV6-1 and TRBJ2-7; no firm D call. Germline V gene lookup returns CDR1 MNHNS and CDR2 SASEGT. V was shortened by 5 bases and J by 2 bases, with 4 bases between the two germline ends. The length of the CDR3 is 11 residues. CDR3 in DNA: TGTGCCAGCAGTCAGCCCTACGAGCAGTACTTC. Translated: CASSQPYEQYF.

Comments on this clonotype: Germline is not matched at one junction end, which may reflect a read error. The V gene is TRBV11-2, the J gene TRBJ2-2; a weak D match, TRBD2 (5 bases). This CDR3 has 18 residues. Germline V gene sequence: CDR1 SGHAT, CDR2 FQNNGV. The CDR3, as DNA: TGTGCCAGCAGATTGCTGGGTAGCGTGAGGGCCAACACAGGGGAGCTGTTTTTT. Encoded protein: CASRLLGSVRANTGELFF.

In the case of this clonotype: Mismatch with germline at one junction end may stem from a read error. The CDR3 here is CVSSPRQGAYEQYF. In nucleotides, the CDR3 is TGTGTCAGCAGCCCCAGACAGGGAGCCTACGAGCAGTACTTC. The gene calls are TRBV7-3 and TRBJ2-7; TRBD1 matches at 7 bases. This CDR3 region has 14 residues. CDR1 and CDR2 from the germline V gene are SGHTA and FQGTGA.

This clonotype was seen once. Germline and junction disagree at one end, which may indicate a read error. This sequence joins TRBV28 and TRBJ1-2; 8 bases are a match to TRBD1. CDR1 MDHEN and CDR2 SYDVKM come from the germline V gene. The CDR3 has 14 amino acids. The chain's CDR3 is CASSKDRGRSGCTF. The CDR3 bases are TGTGCCAGCAGTAAAGACAGGGGTAGAAGTGGCTGCACCTTC.

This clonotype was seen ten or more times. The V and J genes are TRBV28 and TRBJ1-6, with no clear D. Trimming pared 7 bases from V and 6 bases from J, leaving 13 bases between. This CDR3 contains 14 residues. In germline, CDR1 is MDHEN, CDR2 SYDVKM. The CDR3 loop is CASNLIRSNSPLHF. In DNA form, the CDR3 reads TGTGCCAGCAACCTAATCCGGTCTAATTCACCCCTCCACTTT.